The 23 T cell receptor beta chains given below trace back to one sample, sequenced in a study of blood T cell repertoires in COVID-19. Profiling relied on immunoSEQ multiplex PCR, and the TCRdb table lists in-frame clones only, not all of them. The sample contains fewer than 100,000 clones, 84% of which appear only once. The sample comprised peripheral blood. These receptors were collected from a woman aged 45 to 65 with acute or convalescent COVID-19.

This clone was detected only once. Other DNA variants within this sample encode the same CDR3. This chain links TRBV13 with TRBJ2-7, with 8 nucleotides matching TRBD2. The CDR3 contains 14 residues. The V gene's germline CDR1 is PRHDT and CDR2 FYEKMQ (reference sequence). Trimming removed 5 bases from V and 1 base from J; junction bases left unmatched: 4. The CDR3, as DNA: TGTGCCAGCAGCCTCCCGGGGGGGTCCTACGAGCAGTACTTC. Amino acid sequence: CASSLPGGSYEQYF. The full variable domain, completed using reference TRBV13 and TRBJ2-7, is AAGVIQSPRHLIKEKRETATLKCYPIPRHDTVYWYQQGPGQDPQFLISFYEKMQSDKGSIPDRFSAQQFSDYHSELNMSSLELGDSALYFCASSLPGGSYEQYFGPGTRLTVT.

This clone was recorded a few times. This sequence joins TRBV6-5 and TRBJ1-2; 9 bases align to TRBD1. The CDR3 is 14 amino acids. Trimming took 4 bases from V and 7 from J; bases not matched to a gene: 7. CDR1 is MNHEY, CDR2 SVGAGI, per germline. DNA of the CDR3: TGTGCCAGCAGTTGGGACAGGGTGATTCTTGGCTACACCTTC. Residues: CASSWDRVILGYTF.

The V and J genes are TRBV5-1 and TRBJ1-3, with unresolved D. The CDR3 loop spans 15 amino acids. V was pared by 2 bases and J by 0 bases, with 9 bases between. CDR1 is SGHRS and CDR2 is YFSETQ in the germline V gene. CDR3 bases: TGCGCCAGCAGCTTTGAGGGCATCTCTGGAAACACCATATATTTT. Translation: CASSFEGISGNTIYF. The full variable domain, its missing parts supplied by reference TRBV5-1 and TRBJ1-3, is KAGVTQTPRYLIKTRGQQVTLSCSPISGHRSVSWYQQTPGQGLQFLFEYFSETQRNKGNFPGRFSGRQFSNSRSEMNVSTLELGDSALYLCASSFEGISGNTIYFGEGSWLTVV.

The CDR3 sequence: CASSFTHIQGGGYTF. In nucleotides, the CDR3 is TGTGCCAGCAGCTTCACGCACATACAGGGGGGTGGCTACACCTTC. The chain carries TRBV5-6 and TRBJ1-2, with 8 bases matching TRBD1. CDR3 length: 15 amino acids. V shed 2 bases, J shed 7 bases, and the junction held 10 bases outside the gene matches. From germline, CDR1 is SGHDT and CDR2 YYEEEE.

The V gene is TRBV9, the J gene TRBJ1-1, with 8 bases that match TRBD1. J lost 0 bases, V lost 0 bases, and 7 bases had no gene match. This CDR3 has 17 residues. CDR1 SGDLS and CDR2 YYNGEE come from the germline V gene. The DNA for the CDR3 is TGTGCCAGCAGCGTAGACCCAGGGGGCGGCGTGAACACTGAAGCTTTCTTT. Translated, it gives CASSVDPGGGVNTEAFF.

The J gene is TRBJ2-5, the V gene TRBV7-2; a possible D gene is TRBD1 (6 bases). With 1 base removed from V and 4 bases from J, the gap between germline ends came to 10 bases. Germline loops: CDR1 SGHTA, CDR2 FQGNSA. The length of the CDR3 is 14 residues. The CDR3 DNA sequence: TGTGCCAGCAGCTTAGGGGGGCGCGGAGAGACCCAGTACTTC. Encoded protein: CASSLGGRGETQYF.

The chain couples TRBV3-1 (or the pseudogene TRBV3-2) to TRBJ1-3; D remains unclear. Germline V gene sequence: CDR1 LGHDT, CDR2 YNNKEL (reference sequence). V was shortened by 1 base and J by 1 base, with 11 bases between the two germline ends. This CDR3 has 16 residues. DNA for the CDR3: TGTGCCAGCAGCCAAGTATTAGCGGGGTCTGGAAACACCATATATTTT. Translating gives CASSQVLAGSGNTIYF.

There are a few counts of this clone. V is TRBV18 and J is TRBJ2-7, with 10 bases that match TRBD2. The V gene's germline CDR1 is KGHSH and CDR2 LQKENI. V lost 6 bases, J lost 3 bases, and 5 bases stayed unmatched. The CDR3 length is 14 residues. The CDR3 coding sequence is TGTGCCAGCTCGCCAAGCGGGAGGGTCTACGAGCAGTACTTC. It codes for CASSPSGRVYEQYF.

The V gene is TRBV5-1, the J gene TRBJ1-5; D gene uncertain. CDR3 length: 14 residues. Trimming removed 4 bases at V and 2 bases at J, with 10 bases between. Germline loops: CDR1 SGHRS, CDR2 YFSETQ. CDR3 in amino acids: CASSPSGGNQPQHF. DNA for the CDR3: TGCGCCAGCAGCCCCAGCGGGGGCAATCAGCCCCAGCATTTT.

The chain combines TRBV27 with TRBJ2-1; 13 bases fit TRBD2. The CDR3 contains 20 residues. With 7 bases clipped from V and 0 bases from J, the junction kept 15 bases outside the gene matches. The germline CDR1 and CDR2 sequences are MNHEY and SMNVEV (reference sequence). The DNA for the CDR3 is TGTGCCAGCACCCACACCGGGGGACTAGCGGGACGAGCCTCCTACAATGAGCAGTTCTTC. Its protein product is CASTHTGGLAGRASYNEQFF.

A few counts support this clone. V gene TRBV12-3 or TRBV12-4 combines with J gene TRBJ1-6; no definite D call. V lost 5 bases and J lost 7, with 6 bases in between. The CDR3 covers 12 residues. The DNA for the CDR3 is TGTGCCAGCAGTCAGAAAAATTCACCCCTCCACTTT. Its protein product is CASSQKNSPLHF.

The J gene is TRBJ2-7, the V gene TRBV9; 7 bases are shared with TRBD2. J was trimmed by 3 bases and V by 4 bases; bases with no gene match: 4. Looked up from germline, CDR1 is SGDLS and CDR2 is YYNGEE. This CDR3 is built from 13 residues. The CDR3 is CASSPGRGYEQYF. The CDR3 bases are TGTGCCAGCAGCCCTGGGAGGGGCTACGAGCAGTACTTC.

This rearrangement joins TRBV30 to TRBJ1-1; perhaps TRBD1 as D (6 bases). The CDR3 is 14 amino acids. Germline V CDR1 and CDR2: GTSNPN, SVGIG (reference sequence). The ends were cut back, 5 bases at V and 0 bases at J, with 13 bases in the middle. The CDR3 DNA follows: TGTGCCTGGTCGGGGACATTGGTGAACACTGAAGCTTTCTTT. It encodes CAWSGTLVNTEAFF.

The CDR3 spells CASSTGTYNSPLHF. In DNA form, the CDR3 reads TGTGCCAGTAGCACAGGGACCTATAATTCACCCCTCCACTTT. The rearrangement joins TRBV19 to TRBJ1-6; a possible D gene is TRBD1 (6 bases). Germline V gene data show CDR1 as LNHDA and CDR2 as SQIVND (reference sequence). V lost 6 bases to trimming and J lost 2 bases, with 8 bases between them. The length of the CDR3 is 14 residues.

The gene calls are TRBV6-2 or TRBV6-3 and TRBJ2-3; D is unresolved. The CDR3 totals 16 residues. Per germline, CDR1 MNHEY and CDR2 SVGEGT. The V end was cut by 0 bases, the J end by 1 base, with 11 bases between. CDR3 protein: CASSYSVFFRTDTQYF. The CDR3 DNA is TGTGCCAGCAGTTACTCCGTGTTTTTTCGCACAGATACGCAGTATTTT.

The gene calls are TRBV2 and TRBJ1-5, with unresolved D. V was clipped by 7 bases and J by 5 bases, with 15 bases between them. Germline loops: CDR1 SNHLY, CDR2 FYNNEI. This CDR3 is 14 amino acids long. CDR3 nucleotide sequence: TGTGCCAGCACTCCGGAGGAATCCGATCAGCCCCAGCATTTT. Translating gives CASTPEESDQPQHF.

J is TRBJ1-5 and V is TRBV7-9; 8 nucleotides line up with TRBD1. Germline CDR1 is SEHNR and CDR2 is FQNEAQ (reference sequence). Trimming removed 5 bases from V and 4 bases from J; junction bases left unmatched: 7. The CDR3 totals 15 residues. DNA of the CDR3: TGTGCCAGCAGCCCACCCGGGACAGGAAATCAGCCCCAGCATTTT. Residues: CASSPPGTGNQPQHF.

The sample holds a few counts of this clone. The chain joins TRBV4-1 to TRBJ1-2, with TRBD1 identical over 9 bases. This CDR3 is built from 16 residues. CDR1 and CDR2 from the germline V gene are MGHRA and YSYEKL. V trimming: 0 bases; J trimming: 2 bases; junction bases outside the gene matches: 4. The chain's CDR3 is CASSQDPGTGNYGYTF. The CDR3 nucleotides are TGCGCCAGCAGCCAAGATCCCGGGACAGGGAACTATGGCTACACCTTC.

The chain uses TRBV21-1 and TRBJ2-5; the tabulated D call, TRBD2, remains unverified against the DNA. TRBV21-1 is assigned pseudogene status. The CDR3 consists of 16 residues. CDR3 nucleotides: TGTGCCAGCAACCCCCTTGGGGGACTAGCGGGTGAGACCCAGTACTTC. Translating gives CASNPLGGLAGETQYF.

This sequence joins TRBV27 and TRBJ2-1, with unresolved D. Trimming cost V 5 bases and J 6 bases, with 20 bases left between them. The CDR3 loop spans 16 amino acids. The V gene's germline CDR1 is MNHEY and CDR2 SMNVEV (reference sequence). CDR3 amino acids: CASSPRILRLGNEQFF. In DNA, the CDR3 is TGTGCCAGCAGTCCTCGGATCCTCAGGTTGGGCAATGAGCAGTTCTTC.

The chain joins TRBV12-3 or TRBV12-4 to TRBJ1-2; possibly TRBD1 for D (5 bases). The CDR3 length is 12 residues. V lost 3 bases and J lost 5, with 7 bases in between. The chain's CDR3 is CASSFGGYGYTF. CDR3 sequence (DNA): TGTGCCAGCAGTTTCGGGGGTTATGGCTACACCTTC.

The chain employs TRBV2 and TRBJ2-2, with 11 bases that match TRBD1. Losses at the gene ends were 7 bases for V and 4 bases for J; bases not matched to a gene: 8. Germline-derived CDR1 and CDR2 are SNHLY and FYNNEI. This CDR3 is built from 16 residues. The CDR3 protein is CASTTGDRGGTGELFF. The DNA for the CDR3 is TGTGCCAGCACCACAGGGGACAGGGGGGGCACCGGGGAGCTGTTTTTT.

This clone was counted once. The rearrangement links TRBV9 to TRBJ2-7; a possible D gene is TRBD1 (5 bases). Trimming took 0 bases from V and 6 from J, leaving 16 bases between them. The CDR3 runs 15 residues. From germline, CDR1 is SGDLS and CDR2 YYNGEE. The CDR3 nucleotides read TGTGCCAGCAGCGTAGCTAACAAGGCACAGGCCGAGCAGTACTTC. Amino acids: CASSVANKAQAEQYF.